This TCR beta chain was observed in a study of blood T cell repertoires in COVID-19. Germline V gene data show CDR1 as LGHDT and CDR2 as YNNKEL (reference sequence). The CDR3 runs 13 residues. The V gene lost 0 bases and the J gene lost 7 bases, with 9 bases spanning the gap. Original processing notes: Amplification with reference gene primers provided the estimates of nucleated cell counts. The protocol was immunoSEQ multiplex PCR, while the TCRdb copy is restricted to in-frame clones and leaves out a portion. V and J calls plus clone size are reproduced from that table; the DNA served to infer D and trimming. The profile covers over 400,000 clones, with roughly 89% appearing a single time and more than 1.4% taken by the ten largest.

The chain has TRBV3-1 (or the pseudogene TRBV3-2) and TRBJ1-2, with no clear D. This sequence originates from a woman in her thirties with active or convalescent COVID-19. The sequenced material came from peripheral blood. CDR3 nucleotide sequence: TGTGCCAGCAGCCAAGATCGTAGATCTGGCTACACCTTC. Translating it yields CASSQDRRSGYTF.